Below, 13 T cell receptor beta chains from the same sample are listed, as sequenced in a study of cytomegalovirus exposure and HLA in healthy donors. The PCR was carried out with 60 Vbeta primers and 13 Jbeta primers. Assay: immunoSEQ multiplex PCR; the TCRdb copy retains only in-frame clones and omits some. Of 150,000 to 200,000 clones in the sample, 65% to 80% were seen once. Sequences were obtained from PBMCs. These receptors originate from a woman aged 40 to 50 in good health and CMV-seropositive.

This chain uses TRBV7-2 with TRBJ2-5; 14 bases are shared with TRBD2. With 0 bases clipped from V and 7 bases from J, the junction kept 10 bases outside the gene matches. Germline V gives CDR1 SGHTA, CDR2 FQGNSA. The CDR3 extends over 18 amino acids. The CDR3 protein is CASSLADRLAGGQGTQYF. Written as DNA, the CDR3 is TGTGCCAGCAGCTTAGCCGACCGACTAGCGGGGGGGCAGGGGACCCAGTACTTC.

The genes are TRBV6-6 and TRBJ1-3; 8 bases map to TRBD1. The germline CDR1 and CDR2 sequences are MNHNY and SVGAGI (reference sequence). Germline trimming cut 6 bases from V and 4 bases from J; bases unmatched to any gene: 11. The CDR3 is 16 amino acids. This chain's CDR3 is CASSQRKTGAGNTIYF. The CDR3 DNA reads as TGTGCCAGCAGCCAACGTAAGACAGGGGCCGGAAACACCATATATTTT.

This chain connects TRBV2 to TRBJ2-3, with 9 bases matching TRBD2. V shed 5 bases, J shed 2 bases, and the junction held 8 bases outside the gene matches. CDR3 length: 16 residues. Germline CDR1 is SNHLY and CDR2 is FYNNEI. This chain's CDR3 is CASSKRSGGTTDTQYF. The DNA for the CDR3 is TGTGCCAGCAGTAAACGTAGCGGGGGAACCACAGATACGCAGTATTTT.

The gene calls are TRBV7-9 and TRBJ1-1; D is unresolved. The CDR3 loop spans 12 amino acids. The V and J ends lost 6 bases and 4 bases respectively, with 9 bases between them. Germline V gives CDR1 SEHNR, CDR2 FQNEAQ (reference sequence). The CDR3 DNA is TGTGCCAGCAGTATCGTCAGCACTGAAGCTTTCTTT. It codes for CASSIVSTEAFF.

The CDR3 spells CASSVQGAQETQYF. The CDR3 nucleotides are TGCGCCAGCAGCGTGCAGGGGGCCCAAGAGACCCAGTACTTC. The chain carries TRBV5-1 and TRBJ2-5; TRBD1 matches 8 bases. The CDR3 sequence is 14 residues long. J gave up 1 base and V 4 bases, and 3 bases lay outside the gene matches. The germline V gene has CDR1 SGHRS and CDR2 YFSETQ.

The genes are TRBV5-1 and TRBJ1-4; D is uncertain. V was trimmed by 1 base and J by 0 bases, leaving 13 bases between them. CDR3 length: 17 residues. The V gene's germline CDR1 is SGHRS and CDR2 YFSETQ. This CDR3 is CASSLPLPRATNEKLFF. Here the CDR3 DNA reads TGCGCCAGCAGCTTGCCACTCCCCCGTGCAACTAATGAAAAACTGTTTTTT.

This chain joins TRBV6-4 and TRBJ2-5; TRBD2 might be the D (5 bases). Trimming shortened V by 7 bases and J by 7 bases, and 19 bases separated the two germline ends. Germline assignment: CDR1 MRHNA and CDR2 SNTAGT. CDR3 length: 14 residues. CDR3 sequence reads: CASILGPSGGTQYF. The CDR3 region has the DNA TGTGCCAGCATCCTCGGACCCTCTGGAGGGACCCAGTACTTC.

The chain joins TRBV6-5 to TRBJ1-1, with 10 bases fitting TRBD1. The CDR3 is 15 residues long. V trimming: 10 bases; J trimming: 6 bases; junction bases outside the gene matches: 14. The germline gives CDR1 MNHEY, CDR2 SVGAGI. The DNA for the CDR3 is TGTGCCACTGCGTATGGGGGACAGGGGATTTCTGAAGCTTTCTTT. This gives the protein CATAYGGQGISEAFF.

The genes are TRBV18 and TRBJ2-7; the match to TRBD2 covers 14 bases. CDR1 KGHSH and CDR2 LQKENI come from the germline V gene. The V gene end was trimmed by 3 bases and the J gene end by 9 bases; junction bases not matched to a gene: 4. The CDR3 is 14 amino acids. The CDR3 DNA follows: TGTGCCAGCTCACCCGGACTAGCGGGAGGCGGGCAGTACTTC. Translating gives CASSPGLAGGGQYF. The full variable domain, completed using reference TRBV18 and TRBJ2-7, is NAGVMQNPRHLVRRRGQEARLRCSPMKGHSHVYWYRQLPEEGLKFMVYLQKENIIDESGMPKERFSAEFPKEGPSILRIQQVVRGDSAAYFCASSPGLAGGGQYFGPGTRLTVT.

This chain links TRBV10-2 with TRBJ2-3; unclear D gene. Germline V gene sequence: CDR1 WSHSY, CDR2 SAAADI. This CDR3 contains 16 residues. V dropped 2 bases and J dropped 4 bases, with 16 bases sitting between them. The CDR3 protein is CASSEPRVMVSDTQYF. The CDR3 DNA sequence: TGCGCCAGCAGTGAGCCGCGCGTCATGGTTTCAGATACGCAGTATTTT.

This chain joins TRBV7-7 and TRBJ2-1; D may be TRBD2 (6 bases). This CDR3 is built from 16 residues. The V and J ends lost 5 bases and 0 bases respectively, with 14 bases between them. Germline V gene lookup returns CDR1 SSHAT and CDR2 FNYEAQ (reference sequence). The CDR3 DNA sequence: TGTGCCAGCAGCGCGGCGGACGGGAGCTCCTACAATGAGCAGTTCTTC. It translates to CASSAADGSSYNEQFF.

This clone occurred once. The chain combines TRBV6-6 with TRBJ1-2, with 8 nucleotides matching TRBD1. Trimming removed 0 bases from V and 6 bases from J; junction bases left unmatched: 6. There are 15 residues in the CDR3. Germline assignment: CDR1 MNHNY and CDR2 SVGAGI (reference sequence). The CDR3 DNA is TGTGCCAGCAGTTACTCGAGCCAGGGGGCCAATGGCTACACCTTC. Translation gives CASSYSSQGANGYTF.

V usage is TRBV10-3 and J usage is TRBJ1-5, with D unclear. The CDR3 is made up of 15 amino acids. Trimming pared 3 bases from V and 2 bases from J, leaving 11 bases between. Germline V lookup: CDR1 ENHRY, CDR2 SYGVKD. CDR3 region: CAISDAGMGNQPQHF. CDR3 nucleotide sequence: TGTGCCATCAGTGACGCCGGGATGGGCAATCAGCCCCAGCATTTT.